The 25 T cell receptor beta chains reported below all come from one sample, sequenced in a study of cytomegalovirus exposure and HLA in healthy donors. In the PCR, 60 Vbeta and 13 Jbeta primers were used. Method: immunoSEQ multiplex PCR; TCRdb's copy keeps in-frame clones and lacks some. The table has about 110,000 clones, 82% seen once. The sample consisted of PBMCs. Every receptor here comes from a woman younger than 30 in good health and CMV-seronegative.

This clone was counted only a few times. The rearrangement links TRBV5-1 to TRBJ1-4, with no clear D. Germline CDR1 is SGHRS and CDR2 is YFSETQ. This CDR3 region has 14 residues. V lost 0 bases and J lost 5, with 8 bases in between. CDR3 in amino acids: CASSLVGRNEKLFF. CDR3 bases: TGCGCCAGCAGCTTGGTGGGCAGGAATGAAAAACTGTTTTTT.

The CDR3 coding sequence is TGTGCCAGCAGCCCTGTCCGGACAACCACAGATACGCAGTATTTT. Its translation is CASSPVRTTTDTQYF. The rearrangement links TRBV14 to TRBJ2-3, with D tentatively TRBD1 (5 bases). The CDR3 contains 15 residues. Per the germline V gene, CDR1 is SGHDN and CDR2 is FVKESK. Deletions cut 4 bases from V and 2 bases from J, with 13 bases between. The complete variable domain, with remaining parts taken from reference TRBV14 and TRBJ2-3, reads EAGVTQFPSHSVIEKGQTVTLRCDPISGHDNLYWYRRVMGKEIKFLLHFVKESKQDESGMPNNRFLAERTGGTYSTLKVQPAELEDSGVYFCASSPVRTTTDTQYFGPGTRLTVL.

The chain combines TRBV29-1 with TRBJ2-1, with D possibly matching TRBD1 (6 bases). The germline V and J ends were trimmed by 7 bases and 3 bases, with 7 bases remaining between them. The CDR3 extends over 11 amino acids. In germline, CDR1 is SQVTM, CDR2 ANQGSEA. The CDR3: CSADSYNEQFF. Here the CDR3 DNA reads TGCAGCGCGGACAGCTACAATGAGCAGTTCTTC.

V gene TRBV6-5 combines with J gene TRBJ2-5; unclear D gene. CDR3 length: 13 amino acids. Germline CDR1 and CDR2: MNHEY and SVGAGI. Trimming shortened V by 2 bases and J by 1 base, and 5 bases separated the two germline ends. The CDR3 spells CASSYPGQETQYF. The CDR3 region has the DNA TGTGCCAGCAGTTACCCGGGCCAAGAGACCCAGTACTTC.

V and J are TRBV2 and TRBJ2-7, with D perhaps matching TRBD1 (6 bases). The CDR3 has 14 amino acids. CDR1 and CDR2 from the germline V gene are SNHLY and FYNNEI. V dropped 4 bases and J dropped 4 bases, with 14 bases sitting between them. The CDR3 bases are TGTGCCAGCAGTGTGGACAGAACAGGGTACGAGCAGTACTTC. Translation: CASSVDRTGYEQYF.

This chain links TRBV5-1 with TRBJ2-3, with 7 bases aligning to TRBD2. The germline V gene has CDR1 SGHRS and CDR2 YFSETQ. This CDR3 region has 16 residues. V lost 4 bases to trimming and J lost 2 bases; unmatched junction nucleotides: 10. DNA for the CDR3: TGCGCCAGCAGCGTGACCGAGCGGGGAGCCACAGATACGCAGTATTTT. Its protein product is CASSVTERGATDTQYF.

The DNA for the CDR3 is TGTGCCAGTACCCCGACAGGGAGGATGGCTGAAGCTTTCTTT. Protein: CASTPTGRMAEAFF. This chain uses TRBV19 with TRBJ1-1; 7 positions agree with TRBD1. V dropped 7 bases and J dropped 6; count of bases not matched to a gene: 11. The CDR3 covers 14 residues. Germline V gene data show CDR1 as LNHDA and CDR2 as SQIVND (reference sequence).

The chain employs TRBV7-2 and TRBJ1-5; D may be TRBD1 (5 bases). The CDR3 spans 13 residues. Trimming took 1 base from V and 6 from J, leaving 7 bases between them. Germline V gives CDR1 SGHTA, CDR2 FQGNSA. In DNA form, the CDR3 reads TGTGCCAGCAGCTTAGAAGGGGTTCAGCCCCAGCATTTT. Translating it yields CASSLEGVQPQHF.

This clone was detected only once. V gene TRBV6-1 combines with J gene TRBJ1-2; unclear D gene. V was trimmed by 2 bases and J by 8 bases, leaving 18 bases between them. CDR3 length equals 15 residues. Per germline, CDR1 MNHNS and CDR2 SASEGT. CDR3 bases: TGTGCCAGCAGTGAACCCTTTAGCAGTACGGCCGGCTACACCTTC. It encodes CASSEPFSSTAGYTF.

On this clone itself: The sample contains more than one DNA sequence encoding this CDR3. The chain employs TRBV28 and TRBJ2-6; the D is unclear. This CDR3 contains 15 residues. V lost 2 bases to trimming and J lost 1 base, with 6 bases between them. Germline V gene sequence: CDR1 MDHEN, CDR2 SYDVKM. CDR3 coding DNA: TGTGCCAGCAGTTTAGCGATTTCTGGGGCCAACGTCCTGACTTTC. Translating it yields CASSLAISGANVLTF. The variable domain in full, with the rest retrieved from reference TRBV28 and TRBJ2-6, is DVKVTQSSRYLVKRTGEKVFLECVQDMDHENMFWYRQDPGLGLRLIYFSYDVKMKEKGDIPEGYSVSREKKERFSLILESASTNQTSMYLCASSLAISGANVLTFGAGSRLTVL.

The genes are TRBV18 and TRBJ1-2, with D hard to call. V lost 3 bases to trimming and J lost 0 bases, with 14 bases between them. Germline-derived CDR1 and CDR2 are KGHSH and LQKENI. CDR3 length: 16 residues. CDR3 coding DNA: TGTGCCAGCTCACCCGGAGGTGGGAAAACTAACTATGGCTACACCTTC. It specifies CASSPGGGKTNYGYTF. Complete variable domain (other parts from reference TRBV18 and TRBJ1-2): NAGVMQNPRHLVRRRGQEARLRCSPMKGHSHVYWYRQLPEEGLKFMVYLQKENIIDESGMPKERFSAEFPKEGPSILRIQQVVRGDSAAYFCASSPGGGKTNYGYTFGSGTRLTVV.

This chain joins TRBV30 and TRBJ2-1; 11 positions agree with TRBD2. There are 16 residues in the CDR3. V was clipped by 2 bases and J by 3 bases; unmatched bases: 6. Germline V gives CDR1 GTSNPN, CDR2 SVGIG (reference sequence). The DNA of the CDR3 is TGTGCCTGGAGTCTTAGCGGGGGGGCCCGCTACAATGAGCAGTTCTTC. Amino acid sequence: CAWSLSGGARYNEQFF. Full variable domain (outside the CDR3, taken from reference TRBV30 and TRBJ2-1): SQTIHQWPATLVQPVGSPLSLECTVEGTSNPNLYWYRQAAGRGLQLLFYSVGIGQISSEVPQNLSASRPQDRQFILSSKKLLLSDSGFYLCAWSLSGGARYNEQFFGPGTRLTVL.

The rearrangement joins TRBV5-1 to TRBJ1-2; 9 bases fit TRBD1. Per germline, CDR1 SGHRS and CDR2 YFSETQ. This CDR3 comprises 14 residues. After removal of 0 bases from V and 8 bases from J, the junction contained 5 bases not matched to a gene. CDR3 DNA: TGCGCCAGCAGCTTGGACAGGGGGCCGAGAGGCTACACCTTC. Translated, it gives CASSLDRGPRGYTF.

V is TRBV9 and J is TRBJ2-2; TRBD1 matches at 7 bases. The CDR3 extends over 16 amino acids. Losses at the gene ends were 0 bases for V and 3 bases for J; bases not matched to a gene: 5. CDR1 is SGDLS, CDR2 YYNGEE, per germline. The CDR3 bases are TGTGCCAGCAGCGTAGGTTCGGGACAGTACACCGGGGAGCTGTTTTTT. It encodes CASSVGSGQYTGELFF. Drawing the rest from reference TRBV9 and TRBJ2-2, the complete variable domain is DSGVTQTPKHLITATGQRVTLRCSPRSGDLSVYWYQQSLDQGLQFLIQYYNGEERAKGNILERFSAQQFPDLHSELNLSSLELGDSALYFCASSVGSGQYTGELFFGEGSRLTVL.

CDR3 DNA: TGCGCCAGCAAGCGTGGGGCTGACAACGATCAGCCCCAGCATTTT. As protein: CASKRGADNDQPQHF. The rearrangement uses TRBV5-1 and TRBJ1-5, with D possibly matching TRBD1 (5 bases). The V gene lost 6 bases and the J gene lost 5 bases, with 18 bases spanning the gap. The germline gives CDR1 SGHRS, CDR2 YFSETQ. This CDR3 contains 15 residues.

This clone turned up a few times. This sequence joins TRBV6-4 and TRBJ2-2; 14 bases are a match to TRBD2. This CDR3 is 15 amino acids long. Trimming at V came to 7 bases and at J to 4 bases, leaving 2 bases not matched to a gene. CDR1 and CDR2 (germline): MRHNA, SNTAGT. The CDR3: CASTGTSGSTGELFF. The CDR3 DNA follows: TGTGCCAGCACCGGGACTAGCGGGAGCACCGGGGAGCTGTTTTTT.

V usage is TRBV9 and J usage is TRBJ2-3, with D perhaps TRBD2 (6 bases). Germline V gene sequence: CDR1 SGDLS, CDR2 YYNGEE. This CDR3 is 19 amino acids long. The V and J ends lost 3 bases and 3 bases respectively, with 26 bases between them. CDR3 DNA: TGTGCCAGCAGCGCCCCGCCGGGTCTAGCGCCGTTGGGTACAGATACGCAGTATTTT. Translation: CASSAPPGLAPLGTDTQYF.

The chain is built from TRBV6-5 and TRBJ2-1; D is unresolved. Germline values: CDR1 MNHEY, CDR2 SVGAGI. This CDR3 has 12 amino acids. V gave up 0 bases and J gave up 15 bases, with 12 bases separating them. This chain's CDR3 is CASSYSIGVWFF. In DNA, the CDR3 is TGTGCCAGCAGTTACTCAATTGGAGTTTGGTTCTTC.

V and J are TRBV9 and TRBJ1-3; 7 bases align to TRBD1. V lost 0 bases to trimming and J lost 3 bases; unmatched junction nucleotides: 6. The CDR3 has 16 amino acids. Germline CDR1 reads SGDLS; CDR2 reads YYNGEE. The CDR3 DNA sequence: TGTGCCAGCAGCGTAGAAGGAGGGGGCGGTGGAAACACCATATATTTT. Amino acid sequence: CASSVEGGGGGNTIYF.

The chain recombines TRBV6-5 with TRBJ1-1; a weak D match, TRBD1 (6 bases). Germline-derived CDR1 and CDR2 are MNHEY and SVGAGI. Trimming stripped 6 bases from V and 10 bases from J, with 18 bases between. The CDR3 extends over 13 amino acids. The CDR3: CASRSRDTGRAFF. The CDR3 nucleotides read TGTGCCAGCAGATCACGGGACACTGGAAGAGCTTTCTTT.

Comments on this clone: One end of the junction varies from germline; a read error may be responsible. This chain uses TRBV7-9 with TRBJ1-2, with 8 bases matching TRBD1. This CDR3 spans 13 amino acids. Germline V gene lookup returns CDR1 SEHNR and CDR2 FQNEAQ (reference sequence). The CDR3 region is CSSSIAGGLGYTF. CDR3 coding DNA: TGTTCCAGCAGCATCGCAGGGGGCTTGGGCTACACCTTC.

The sample holds a few counts of this clone. This chain joins TRBV5-6 and TRBJ2-2; TRBD1 might be the D (7 bases). V was trimmed by 2 bases and J by 4 bases, leaving 9 bases between them. CDR3 size: 14 residues. Germline V CDR1 and CDR2: SGHDT, YYEEEE. DNA for the CDR3: TGTGCCAGCAGCTTCAGGGGGGCCACCGGGGAGCTGTTTTTT. Protein product: CASSFRGATGELFF.

This chain links TRBV13 with TRBJ2-1; 11 nucleotides align to TRBD2. CDR3 length: 15 residues. Germline-derived CDR1 and CDR2 are PRHDT and FYEKMQ (reference sequence). The V segment lost 0 bases and the J segment 8 bases; nucleotides outside the gene matches: 3. The chain's CDR3 is CASSLGSGGADEQFF. The DNA for the CDR3 is TGTGCCAGCAGCTTAGGTAGCGGGGGGGCCGATGAGCAGTTCTTC.

The V call is TRBV7-2, the J call TRBJ1-1; 8 bases agree with TRBD1. V lost 4 bases, J lost 5 bases, and 15 bases stayed unmatched. This CDR3 is 17 amino acids long. In germline, CDR1 is SGHTA, CDR2 FQGNSA. The DNA for the CDR3 is TGTGCCAGCAGCTCGCCCGGGACAGGCCCCGGAGGGACTGAAGCTTTCTTT. Its protein product is CASSSPGTGPGGTEAFF.

The chain joins TRBV2 to TRBJ1-2; no reliable D call. The CDR3 runs to 13 residues. The germline CDR1 and CDR2 sequences are SNHLY and FYNNEI. V lost 5 bases, J lost 7 bases, and 14 bases lay in between. CDR3 coding DNA: TGTGCCAGCAGTCCCGATTCCCTAGGTGGCTACACCTTC. It translates to CASSPDSLGGYTF.